These 32 T cell receptor beta chains were sequenced from one sample in a study of response to subunit inactivated influenza vaccine. TCRdb re-analysed the RT-PCR reads in MiXCR, keeping a single row per CDR3 protein. Here the sample spans about 240,000 distinct CDR3 sequences, roughly an eighth being singletons. The starting material was non-naive T cells sorted from PBMCs, obtained 14 to 15 days before vaccination. The receptors here all came from a man over 45 who received an inactivated influenza vaccine.

At least ten counts were recorded for this clonotype. The rearrangement joins TRBV20-1 to TRBJ2-4; unclear D gene. The CDR3 is made up of 14 amino acids. Germline V lookup: CDR1 DFQATT, CDR2 SNEGSKA (reference sequence). V gave up 4 bases and J gave up 7 bases, with 17 bases separating them. The CDR3 region has the DNA TGCAGTGCTATCCCGGACGTACGATGGAACATTCAGTACTTC. This encodes CSAIPDVRWNIQYF.

In its sample, this clonotype was seen a few times. The chain recombines TRBV3-1 with TRBJ2-1, with D possibly being TRBD1 (7 bases). Germline V gene data show CDR1 as LGHDT and CDR2 as YNNKEL (reference sequence). The CDR3 totals 14 residues. Trimming took off 7 bases at V and 3 bases at J, with 13 bases between the two ends. The CDR3 is CASNQGGNYNEQFF. In DNA, the CDR3 is TGTGCCAGCAACCAGGGGGGCAACTACAATGAGCAGTTCTTC.

In its sample, this clonotype was seen a few times. V usage is TRBV10-3 and J usage is TRBJ1-6, with D uncertain. V was trimmed by 10 bases and J by 12 bases, leaving 16 bases between them. Germline V gene sequence: CDR1 ENHRY, CDR2 SYGVKD. The CDR3 has 12 amino acids. CDR3 sequence: CATRMGSEPLHF. CDR3 in DNA: TGTGCCACCCGCATGGGGAGTGAACCCCTCCACTTT.

This clonotype was observed at least ten times. This chain connects TRBV20-1 to TRBJ1-4; D is undetermined. V lost 5 bases and J 0 bases, leaving 16 bases between the germline ends. CDR1 is DFQATT, CDR2 SNEGSKA, per germline (reference sequence). The CDR3 has 16 amino acids. CDR3 nucleotide sequence: TGCAGTGCTTCCGACCGCCTTATCTCAACTAATGAAAAACTGTTTTTT. Its protein product is CSASDRLISTNEKLFF.

The table lists this clonotype with a few counts. The chain uses TRBV20-1 and TRBJ2-7; TRBD1 or TRBD2 may be the D gene (5 bases each). The V gene lost 6 bases and the J gene lost 4 bases, with 19 bases spanning the gap. The CDR3 sequence is 14 residues long. Per the germline V gene, CDR1 is DFQATT and CDR2 is SNEGSKA (reference sequence). The DNA of the CDR3 is TGCAGTGCGCCGAAGGGGAGTTGGGAGTACGAGCAGTACTTC. Residues: CSAPKGSWEYEQYF.

This chain links TRBV10-2 with TRBJ2-3; D is undetermined. V was pared by 8 bases and J by 0 bases, with 12 bases between. The CDR3 consists of 14 residues. The germline CDR1 and CDR2 sequences are WSHSY and SAAADI. The CDR3 loop is CASGWLESTDTQYF. CDR3 nucleotides: TGCGCCAGCGGGTGGCTAGAGAGCACAGATACGCAGTATTTT.

This clonotype was seen at least ten times. The J gene is TRBJ1-1, the V gene TRBV28; D unresolved. The CDR3 has 17 residues. Germline lookup yields CDR1 MDHEN and CDR2 SYDVKM. The V end lost 2 bases, the J end lost 0 bases, and 16 bases lay between the germline ends. CDR3 bases: TGTGCCAGCAGTTTACGATGGAGCTTACCTATGAACACTGAAGCTTTCTTT. It encodes CASSLRWSLPMNTEAFF. The full variable domain, in which reference TRBV28 and TRBJ1-1 provide the parts outside the CDR3, is DVKVTQSSRYLVKRTGEKVFLECVQDMDHENMFWYRQDPGLGLRLIYFSYDVKMKEKGDIPEGYSVSREKKERFSLILESASTNQTSMYLCASSLRWSLPMNTEAFFGQGTRLTVV.

This clonotype appeared many times. This chain joins TRBV30 and TRBJ2-5; possibly TRBD1 for D (5 bases). The V gene lost 0 bases and the J gene lost 5 bases, with 10 bases spanning the gap. The CDR3 sequence is 13 residues long. Looked up from germline, CDR1 is GTSNPN and CDR2 is SVGIG (reference sequence). CDR3 amino acids: CAWSVQGRETQYF. The CDR3 DNA reads TGTGCCTGGAGTGTGCAGGGCCGGGAGACCCAGTACTTC.

In this sample, this clonotype turned up many times. This chain connects TRBV5-1 to TRBJ2-7; 8 nucleotides match TRBD1. The V gene's germline CDR1 is SGHRS and CDR2 YFSETQ. The V segment lost 4 bases and the J segment 9 bases; nucleotides outside the gene matches: 15. The length of the CDR3 is 15 residues. The CDR3 coding sequence is TGCGCCAGCAGCGAACGGACAGGGTCGGTCCAAGTGCAGTACTTC. This codes for CASSERTGSVQVQYF. The entire variable domain, with the rest obtained from reference TRBV5-1 and TRBJ2-7, is as follows: KAGVTQTPRYLIKTRGQQVTLSCSPISGHRSVSWYQQTPGQGLQFLFEYFSETQRNKGNFPGRFSGRQFSNSRSEMNVSTLELGDSALYLCASSERTGSVQVQYFGPGTRLTVT.

Comment on this clonotype: This may stem from a read error, because a much larger clone lies one nucleotide away. The V gene is TRBV12-3 or TRBV12-4, the J gene TRBJ2-3, with TRBD1 matching over 7 bases. CDR3 size: 16 residues. Unmatched junction bases numbered 8, after V lost 4 bases and J lost 1 base. The CDR3 spells CASSYSTGSGTDTQYF. The CDR3 nucleotides read TGTGCCAGCAGTTATTCGACAGGGTCGGGCACAGATACGCAGTATTTT.

This clonotype was counted many times. CDR3 loop: CASTQTGASNEQFF. CDR3 nucleotide sequence: TGCGCCAGCACTCAGACAGGAGCAAGCAATGAGCAGTTCTTC. This sequence joins TRBV5-1 and TRBJ2-1, with D perhaps matching TRBD1 (6 bases). This CDR3 is built from 14 residues. The ends were cut back, 6 bases at V and 6 bases at J, with 16 bases in the middle. Germline V gene lookup returns CDR1 SGHRS and CDR2 YFSETQ.

This clonotype was counted at least ten times. The J gene is TRBJ2-2, the V gene TRBV20-1; D is ambiguous. This CDR3 comprises 14 residues. V dropped 0 bases and J dropped 5 bases, with 10 bases sitting between them. The germline V gene encodes CDR1 DFQATT and CDR2 SNEGSKA (reference sequence). CDR3 sequence reads: CSARDLRLTGELFF. The DNA for the CDR3 is TGCAGTGCTAGAGATCTCCGCCTAACCGGGGAGCTGTTTTTT.

The chain recombines TRBV20-1 with TRBJ2-1, with D perhaps matching TRBD2 (5 bases). CDR1 DFQATT and CDR2 SNEGSKA come from the germline V gene (reference sequence). Trimming removed 3 bases from V and 1 base from J, with 13 bases in between. The CDR3 consists of 15 residues. CDR3 protein: CSASLSGLSYNEQFF. Here the CDR3 DNA reads TGCAGTGCTAGCCTGAGCGGACTTTCCTACAATGAGCAGTTCTTC.

This clonotype appeared once. This sequence joins TRBV2 and TRBJ2-3, with D uncertain. CDR3 size: 19 residues. Germline V gene data show CDR1 as SNHLY and CDR2 as FYNNEI. The CDR3 DNA reads as TGTACCATCAGTTTATTCTACTTAACCTCAGGATCCCAAACAGATACGCAGTATTTT. Its translation: CTISLFYLTSGSQTDTQYF.

The V and J genes are TRBV28 and TRBJ2-1; 10 positions agree with TRBD2. Trimming at V came to 5 bases and at J to 3 bases, leaving 22 bases not matched to a gene. CDR3 length: 21 amino acids. Germline V lookup: CDR1 MDHEN, CDR2 SYDVKM. The CDR3 bases are TGTGCCAGCAGTCCCCCTGGGGTAGGTCATATGCTAGCGGGAGACTACAATGAGCAGTTCTTC. Its translation is CASSPPGVGHMLAGDYNEQFF.

This clonotype came up many times. The chain joins TRBV7-2 to TRBJ1-1; D possibly corresponds to TRBD1 (5 bases). Germline CDR1 is SGHTA and CDR2 is FQGNSA. This CDR3 comprises 16 residues. V was cut by 3 bases and J by 0 bases, with 14 bases left in between. The CDR3 coding sequence is TGTGCCAGCAGCTTTATTAGCCGACAGTTGAACACTGAAGCTTTCTTT. It translates to CASSFISRQLNTEAFF.

This chain links TRBV5-1 with TRBJ2-1; 8 nucleotides agree with TRBD1. This CDR3 is built from 16 residues. Germline trimming cut 2 bases from V and 9 bases from J; bases unmatched to any gene: 13. The V gene's germline CDR1 is SGHRS and CDR2 YFSETQ. This CDR3 is CASSFRTGTGTAEQFF. CDR3 bases: TGCGCCAGCAGCTTTCGGACAGGGACCGGGACCGCTGAGCAGTTCTTC.

This clonotype came up many times. The chain combines TRBV5-6 with TRBJ2-7; D remains unclear. Germline-derived CDR1 and CDR2 are SGHDT and YYEEEE. With 4 bases removed from V and 4 bases from J, the gap between germline ends came to 9 bases. CDR3 length equals 12 residues. The CDR3 reads CASSMQRYEQYF. In DNA, the CDR3 is TGTGCCAGCAGCATGCAGAGATACGAGCAGTACTTC. The whole variable domain, remainder taken from reference TRBV5-6 and TRBJ2-7, is DAGVTQSPTHLIKTRGQQVTLRCSPKSGHDTVSWYQQALGQGPQFIFQYYEEEERQRGNFPDRFSGHQFPNYSSELNVNALLLGDSALYLCASSMQRYEQYFGPGTRLTVT.

In its sample, this clonotype was seen many times. The chain carries TRBV20-1 and TRBJ2-1, with TRBD2 matching over 7 bases. Per the germline V gene, CDR1 is DFQATT and CDR2 is SNEGSKA (reference sequence). This CDR3 region has 13 residues. The V segment lost 1 base and the J segment 5 bases; nucleotides outside the gene matches: 2. Here the CDR3 DNA reads TGCAGTGCTAGAGGCGGGAGCAACAATGAGCAGTTCTTC. It encodes CSARGGSNNEQFF.

As for this clonotype: Its ends do not fully match the called genes, so a read error is possible. V usage is TRBV5-1 and J usage is TRBJ2-5, with 8 bases matching TRBD1. Germline CDR1 and CDR2: SGHRS and YFSETQ. CDR3 length: 15 residues. The CDR3 spells CASSSRGTGQGTQYF. The DNA of the CDR3 is TGCGCCAGCAGCTCGCGAGGGACAGGTCAAGGGACCCAGTACTTC.

This clonotype has more than one count but fewer than ten. The J gene is TRBJ1-2, the V gene TRBV5-6, with D possibly TRBD1 on 5 matching bases. CDR1 SGHDT and CDR2 YYEEEE come from the germline V gene. This CDR3 has 12 residues. Trimming took 3 bases from V and 8 from J, leaving 11 bases between them. CDR3 amino acids: CASSSGTEGYTF. In DNA form, the CDR3 reads TGTGCCAGCAGCTCCGGGACGGAGGGCTACACCTTC.

This clonotype was recorded a few times. The V gene is TRBV29-1, the J gene TRBJ2-7, with D perhaps matching TRBD1 or TRBD2 (5 bases each). This CDR3 region has 13 residues. V lost 6 bases to trimming and J lost 2 bases, with 14 bases between them. Germline V gene data show CDR1 as SQVTM and CDR2 as ANQGSEA. The CDR3 DNA sequence: TGCAGCGTAAAGGGGCGGGCAACCTACGAGCAGTACTTC. As protein: CSVKGRATYEQYF.

The table lists this clonotype with many counts. The V and J genes are TRBV6-5 and TRBJ2-1, with TRBD2 matching over 10 bases. CDR1 and CDR2 (germline): MNHEY, SVGAGI. The CDR3 has 16 amino acids. V dropped 0 bases and J dropped 9; count of bases not matched to a gene: 8. The CDR3 is CASSYSESGRATEQFF. DNA of the CDR3: TGTGCCAGCAGTTACTCGGAGAGCGGGAGGGCCACTGAGCAGTTCTTC.

The chain links TRBV6-2 or TRBV6-3 to TRBJ2-1; D may be TRBD1 or TRBD2 (5 bases each). The germline V gene encodes CDR1 MNHEY and CDR2 SVGEGT. V was clipped by 10 bases and J by 7 bases, with 23 bases between them. CDR3 length: 15 residues. The CDR3 nucleotides are TGTGCCACCGCTTCTGGGGGAGCGCTTGGGAATGAGCAGTTCTTC. Translated, it gives CATASGGALGNEQFF.

This clonotype was seen at least ten times. This chain connects TRBV20-1 to TRBJ1-3, with D uncertain. The CDR3 covers 15 residues. Between the trimmed V and J ends, which lost 0 bases and 2 bases, there was a span of 11 bases. In germline, CDR1 is DFQATT, CDR2 SNEGSKA (reference sequence). Here the CDR3 DNA reads TGCAGTGCTAGAGATGTTGGGTCCGCTGGAAACACCATATATTTT. Amino acids: CSARDVGSAGNTIYF.

This rearrangement joins TRBV20-1 to TRBJ2-1; TRBD2 matches at 11 bases. V lost 0 bases, J lost 2 bases, and 3 bases stayed unmatched. The CDR3 loop spans 16 amino acids. The germline V gene has CDR1 DFQATT and CDR2 SNEGSKA (reference sequence). The CDR3 DNA sequence: TGCAGTGCTAGAGAACTAGCGGGAGAAGCCTACAATGAGCAGTTCTTC. The encoded protein is CSARELAGEAYNEQFF.

The genes are TRBV6-2 or TRBV6-3 and TRBJ1-1; D is possibly TRBD1 (5 bases). Trimming took off 6 bases at V and 1 base at J, with 21 bases between the two ends. Germline loops: CDR1 MNHEY, CDR2 SVGEGT. The CDR3 covers 17 residues. CDR3 amino acids: CASSRLQGVGRNTEAFF. In DNA, the CDR3 is TGTGCCAGCAGCCGCTTACAAGGGGTTGGGCGGAACACTGAAGCTTTCTTT.

This clonotype occurred many times. The CDR3 loop reads CASSLTGTGVGNTIYF. The CDR3 nucleotides read TGCGCCAGCAGCTTAACCGGGACAGGGGTCGGAAACACCATATATTTT. The genes are TRBV5-1 and TRBJ1-3; the match to TRBD1 covers 10 bases. The CDR3 has 16 amino acids. CDR1 is SGHRS and CDR2 is YFSETQ in the germline V gene. V shed 2 bases and J 4 bases; nucleotides not matched to a gene: 6.

This clonotype was observed a handful of times. V and J are TRBV29-1 and TRBJ2-5; TRBD1 agrees at 7 bases. Per germline, CDR1 SQVTM and CDR2 ANQGSEA. V dropped 5 bases and J dropped 5; count of bases not matched to a gene: 11. The CDR3 runs 14 residues. Written as DNA, the CDR3 is TGCAGCGTTTTACAGACACAGGGGAAGGAGACCCAGTACTTC. Protein sequence: CSVLQTQGKETQYF.

V and J are TRBV7-9 and TRBJ2-7; TRBD2 is a possible D gene (6 bases). The CDR3 covers 15 residues. Germline CDR1 SEHNR, CDR2 FQNEAQ (reference sequence). Trimming removed 1 base from V and 1 base from J, with 11 bases in between. For the CDR3, the DNA is TGTGCCAGCAGCTTAGTTGCGGGACCATCCTACGAGCAGTACTTC. Protein sequence: CASSLVAGPSYEQYF.

Concerning this clonotype itself: A much larger clone differs by one base, so this may be a read error. The CDR3 end shows no conserved phenylalanine or tryptophan, and so a read error is likely. The chain recombines TRBV12-3 or TRBV12-4 with TRBJ1-2; no reliable D call. The CDR3 has 14 amino acids. Trimming took 2 bases from V and 0 from J, leaving 7 bases between them. CDR3 in DNA: TGTGCCAGCAGTTTACAACGATCTAACTATGGCTACACCGTC. Amino acids: CASSLQRSNYGYTV.

This clonotype has more than one count but fewer than ten. This chain joins TRBV20-1 and TRBJ1-5; D ambiguous. CDR3 length equals 15 residues. Germline CDR1 and CDR2: DFQATT and SNEGSKA (reference sequence). V shed 0 bases and J shed 1 base, with 10 bases lying between them. CDR3 in amino acids: CSARERAGSNQPQHF. The CDR3 DNA reads TGCAGTGCTAGAGAGAGGGCCGGAAGCAATCAGCCCCAGCATTTT.